The 25 T cell receptor beta chains presented below share a single source sample, sequenced in a study of T cell responses to AZD1222 COVID-19 vaccine. Repertoires were generated with immunoSEQ multiplex PCR, while TCRdb's copy carries only in-frame clones and drops some. The table shows under 300,000 clones, with 85% to 95% occurring only once. The specimen was peripheral blood, collected on day 0 of AZD1222 vaccination. These receptors originate from an adult in good health.

The V gene is TRBV7-3, the J gene TRBJ2-2, with a weak D call TRBD2 (5 bases). V lost 5 bases and J 2 bases, leaving 9 bases between the germline ends. The germline CDR1 and CDR2 sequences are SGHTA and FQGTGA. This CDR3 spans 14 amino acids. CDR3 sequence: CASSRSGNTGELFF. CDR3 DNA sequence: TGTGCCAGCAGCCGCAGCGGAAACACCGGGGAGCTGTTTTTT. Together with reference TRBV7-3 and TRBJ2-2, the CDR3 gives the full variable domain: GAGVSQTPSNKVTEKGKYVELRCDPISGHTALYWYRQSLGQGPEFLIYFQGTGAADDSGLPNDRFFAVRPEGSVSTLKIQRTERGDSAVYLCASSRSGNTGELFFGEGSRLTVL.

This chain links TRBV10-2 with TRBJ1-1, with D possibly matching TRBD1 (5 bases). The CDR3 is 12 amino acids. Trimming stripped 6 bases from V and 1 base from J, with 6 bases between. Germline V gives CDR1 WSHSY, CDR2 SAAADI. The chain's CDR3 is CASRGTNTEAFF. The CDR3 DNA follows: TGCGCCAGCAGAGGGACGAACACTGAAGCTTTCTTT.

The chain is built from TRBV27 and TRBJ2-7; 9 bases agree with TRBD2. The junction had 11 bases not matched to a gene; V was cut back by 2 bases and J by 0 bases. Germline lookup yields CDR1 MNHEY and CDR2 SMNVEV (reference sequence). This CDR3 is built from 18 residues. The CDR3 loop reads CASSLLSGSGGGSYEQYF. In DNA form, the CDR3 reads TGTGCCAGCAGTTTACTGTCTGGTAGCGGGGGAGGCTCCTACGAGCAGTACTTC.

The V gene is TRBV18, the J gene TRBJ2-7, with D maybe TRBD2 (5 bases). This CDR3 has 13 residues. Germline values: CDR1 KGHSH, CDR2 LQKENI. Deletions cut 6 bases from V and 3 bases from J, with 12 bases between. Here the CDR3 DNA reads TGTGCCAGCTCCCGGGATCCCTTCTACGAGCAGTACTTC. Protein product: CASSRDPFYEQYF.

The J gene is TRBJ1-2, the V gene TRBV4-1; 9 bases map to TRBD1. The CDR3 covers 16 residues. Germline V gene lookup returns CDR1 MGHRA and CDR2 YSYEKL. Trimming removed 1 base from V and 3 bases from J; junction bases left unmatched: 6. CDR3 DNA sequence: TGCGCCAGCAGCCAAGCCCAGGGACAGGGTCACTATGGCTACACCTTC. Translated, it gives CASSQAQGQGHYGYTF.

The genes are TRBV30 and TRBJ2-7; D remains ambiguous. From germline, CDR1 is GTSNPN and CDR2 SVGIG (reference sequence). The CDR3 runs to 10 residues. Trimming took off 0 bases at V and 6 bases at J, with 3 bases between the two ends. The DNA of the CDR3 is TGTGCCTGGAGTGTCCGCGAGCAGTACTTC. It is translated as CAWSVREQYF.

The V call is TRBV9, the J call TRBJ1-3; D unresolved. Deletions cut 6 bases from V and 3 bases from J, with 7 bases between. Germline V gene lookup returns CDR1 SGDLS and CDR2 YYNGEE. The CDR3 is made up of 12 amino acids. CDR3 nucleotide sequence: TGTGCCAGCAACCGAAATGGAAACACCATATATTTT. Protein: CASNRNGNTIYF. Together with reference TRBV9 and TRBJ1-3, the CDR3 gives the full variable domain: DSGVTQTPKHLITATGQRVTLRCSPRSGDLSVYWYQQSLDQGLQFLIQYYNGEERAKGNILERFSAQQFPDLHSELNLSSLELGDSALYFCASNRNGNTIYFGEGSWLTVV.

This sequence joins TRBV7-6 and TRBJ2-7; D may be TRBD1 (6 bases). The germline gives CDR1 SGHVS, CDR2 FNYEAQ. V dropped 5 bases and J dropped 1 base, with 12 bases sitting between them. This CDR3 is built from 14 residues. CDR3 loop: CASSPPDRSYEQYF. CDR3 nucleotides: TGTGCCAGCAGCCCACCGGACAGATCCTACGAGCAGTACTTC.

This chain links TRBV10-3 with TRBJ1-1; D is ambiguous. Trimming pared 2 bases from V and 4 bases from J, leaving 8 bases between. The germline V gene has CDR1 ENHRY and CDR2 SYGVKD. CDR3 length equals 13 residues. CDR3 residues: CAISESQGTEAFF. In nucleotides, the CDR3 is TGTGCCATCAGTGAGAGCCAAGGCACTGAAGCTTTCTTT.

CDR3 DNA sequence: TGTGCCAGCAGCTTAAACGGAGATGGGACCCAGTACTTC. This gives the protein CASSLNGDGTQYF. The gene calls are TRBV7-3 and TRBJ2-5; D ambiguous. Germline V gene lookup returns CDR1 SGHTA and CDR2 FQGTGA. The CDR3 spans 13 residues. The germline V and J ends were trimmed by 1 base and 7 bases, with 10 bases remaining between them.

This chain uses TRBV12-5 with TRBJ2-5; 8 bases fit TRBD1. Germline V lookup: CDR1 LGHNT, CDR2 FRNRAP. The CDR3 extends over 18 amino acids. After removal of 2 bases from V and 3 bases from J, the junction contained 14 bases not matched to a gene. The CDR3 region has the DNA TGTGCTAGTGGTTTGCCTTCATCCAGGGGGCGTAGAGAAGAGACCCAGTACTTC. This encodes CASGLPSSRGRREETQYF.

This clone was found once. The V gene is TRBV27, the J gene TRBJ2-5; D might be TRBD1 (5 bases). Germline V gives CDR1 MNHEY, CDR2 SMNVEV (reference sequence). V lost 6 bases and J 3 bases, leaving 11 bases between the germline ends. The length of the CDR3 is 13 residues. CDR3 loop: CASSKRTKETQYF. The CDR3 nucleotides read TGTGCCAGCAGCAAACGGACAAAAGAGACCCAGTACTTC.

The chain couples TRBV11-2 to TRBJ2-7; D is perhaps TRBD2 (6 bases). The CDR3 spans 14 residues. Trimming left V 0 bases short and J 6 bases short, with 12 bases between. CDR1 and CDR2 from the germline V gene are SGHAT and FQNNGV. The CDR3 here is CASSLDWRDTEQYF. The CDR3 DNA is TGTGCCAGCAGCTTAGATTGGAGGGATACCGAGCAGTACTTC.

The chain is built from TRBV18 and TRBJ2-1, with TRBD2 matching 9 bases. This CDR3 contains 16 residues. The germline gives CDR1 KGHSH, CDR2 LQKENI. J lost 4 bases, V lost 0 bases, and 4 bases had no gene match. The CDR3 bases are TGTGCCAGCTCACCACCTAGCGGGAGAGGGTACAATGAGCAGTTCTTC. It encodes CASSPPSGRGYNEQFF.

V gene TRBV11-3 combines with J gene TRBJ1-1; no reliable D call. The CDR3 length is 13 residues. Trimming shortened V by 3 bases and J by 2 bases, and 7 bases separated the two germline ends. The germline V gene encodes CDR1 SGHNT and CDR2 YENEEA. CDR3 protein: CASSLAGNTEAFF. CDR3 nucleotide sequence: TGTGCCAGCAGCTTGGCAGGAAACACTGAAGCTTTCTTT. Drawing the rest from reference TRBV11-3 and TRBJ1-1, the complete variable domain is EAGVVQSPRYKIIEKKQPVAFWCNPISGHNTLYWYLQNLGQGPELLIRYENEEAVDDSQLPKDRFSAERLKGVDSTLKIQPAELGDSAVYLCASSLAGNTEAFFGQGTRLTVV.

The rearrangement links TRBV24-1 to TRBJ2-5, with 10 bases that match TRBD2. Trimming removed 4 bases from V and 5 bases from J; junction bases left unmatched: 3. CDR3 length: 14 residues. Germline V lookup: CDR1 KGHDR, CDR2 SFDVKD. The CDR3 is CATSDPTSGETQYF. CDR3 sequence (DNA): TGTGCCACCAGTGACCCGACTAGCGGGGAGACCCAGTACTTC.

The rearrangement links TRBV18 to TRBJ1-1, with unresolved D. CDR3 length: 17 amino acids. Trimming left V 0 bases short and J 1 base short, with 15 bases between. Germline CDR1 KGHSH, CDR2 LQKENI. The CDR3 region has the DNA TGTGCCAGCTCACCACCGCTTGGTGGGGAGCCGAACACTGAAGCTTTCTTT. Amino acids: CASSPPLGGEPNTEAFF. The entire variable domain, with the rest obtained from reference TRBV18 and TRBJ1-1, is as follows: NAGVMQNPRHLVRRRGQEARLRCSPMKGHSHVYWYRQLPEEGLKFMVYLQKENIIDESGMPKERFSAEFPKEGPSILRIQQVVRGDSAAYFCASSPPLGGEPNTEAFFGQGTRLTVV.

The V call is TRBV7-6, the J call TRBJ2-2, with 14 bases aligning to TRBD2. The CDR3 is 17 amino acids. Germline V gene data show CDR1 as SGHVS and CDR2 as FNYEAQ. After removal of 5 bases from V and 2 bases from J, the junction contained 4 bases not matched to a gene. CDR3 region: CASSRGLAGGNTGELFF. For the CDR3, the DNA is TGTGCCAGCAGCAGAGGACTAGCGGGGGGAAACACCGGGGAGCTGTTTTTT.

J is TRBJ2-7 and V is TRBV5-1, with D possibly being TRBD2 (5 bases). CDR1 and CDR2 from the germline V gene are SGHRS and YFSETQ. V lost 5 bases to trimming and J lost 2 bases, with 11 bases between them. This CDR3 contains 13 residues. In DNA, the CDR3 is TGCGCCAGCAGTCATGGACTTACCTACGAGCAGTACTTC. This gives the protein CASSHGLTYEQYF.

The chain combines TRBV28 with TRBJ1-6, with TRBD1 matching 8 bases. CDR3 length equals 16 residues. CDR1 and CDR2 from the germline V gene are MDHEN and SYDVKM. The trim removed 3 bases at V and 8 bases at J, leaving 9 bases unmatched. The CDR3 loop reads CASSFSGQGWHSPLHF. CDR3 sequence (DNA): TGTGCCAGCAGTTTCTCTGGACAGGGTTGGCATTCACCCCTCCACTTT.

The chain has TRBV7-9 and TRBJ1-2; maybe TRBD1 (6 bases). With 3 bases removed from V and 3 bases from J, the gap between germline ends came to 11 bases. The CDR3 has 14 amino acids. Germline V gene sequence: CDR1 SEHNR, CDR2 FQNEAQ (reference sequence). The CDR3 reads CASSFAGVDYGYTF. CDR3 nucleotides: TGTGCCAGCAGCTTCGCAGGGGTCGACTATGGCTACACCTTC.

The chain recombines TRBV7-8 with TRBJ1-2, with D unresolved. The CDR3 sequence is 15 residues long. V dropped 5 bases and J dropped 0 bases, with 13 bases sitting between them. CDR1 and CDR2 (germline): SGHVS, FQNEAQ. The CDR3 DNA is TGTGCCAGCAGCATTTCCTCGGGAGCTAACTATGGCTACACCTTC. Translation: CASSISSGANYGYTF.

The gene calls are TRBV5-1 and TRBJ2-1, with a weak D call TRBD1 (6 bases). CDR3 length: 17 amino acids. V lost 6 bases, J lost 0 bases, and 19 bases lay in between. Germline CDR1 is SGHRS and CDR2 is YFSETQ. This chain's CDR3 is CASNQGLSPSSYNEQFF. The CDR3 DNA follows: TGCGCCAGCAACCAGGGGCTTTCTCCGAGCTCCTACAATGAGCAGTTCTTC.

The J gene is TRBJ2-3, the V gene TRBV7-2; D not certain. This CDR3 has 15 amino acids. Trimming pared 4 bases from V and 0 bases from J, leaving 11 bases between. Germline CDR1 reads SGHTA; CDR2 reads FQGNSA. The CDR3 coding sequence is TGTGCCAGCAGCTCTACCGGGTCTAGCACAGATACGCAGTATTTT. It specifies CASSSTGSSTDTQYF.

The chain couples TRBV11-1 to TRBJ2-2, with unresolved D. The CDR3 consists of 14 residues. Trimming left V 2 bases short and J 6 bases short, with 10 bases between. CDR1 is SGHAT, CDR2 FQDESV, per germline (reference sequence). This CDR3 is CASSLNLVSGELFF. The CDR3 DNA follows: TGTGCCAGCAGCTTAAATTTAGTGTCCGGGGAGCTGTTTTTT.